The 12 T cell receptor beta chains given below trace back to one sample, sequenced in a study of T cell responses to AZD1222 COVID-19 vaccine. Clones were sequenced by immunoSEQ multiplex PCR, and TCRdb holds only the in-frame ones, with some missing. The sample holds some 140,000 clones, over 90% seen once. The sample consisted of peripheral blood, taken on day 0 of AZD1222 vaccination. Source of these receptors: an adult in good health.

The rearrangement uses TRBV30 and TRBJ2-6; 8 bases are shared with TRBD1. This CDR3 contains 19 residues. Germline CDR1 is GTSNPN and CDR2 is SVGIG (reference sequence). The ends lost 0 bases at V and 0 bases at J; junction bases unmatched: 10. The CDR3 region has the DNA TGTGCCTGGAGTGTAATCATCGGACAGGGTGTCTCTGGGGCCAACGTCCTGACTTTC. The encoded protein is CAWSVIIGQGVSGANVLTF.

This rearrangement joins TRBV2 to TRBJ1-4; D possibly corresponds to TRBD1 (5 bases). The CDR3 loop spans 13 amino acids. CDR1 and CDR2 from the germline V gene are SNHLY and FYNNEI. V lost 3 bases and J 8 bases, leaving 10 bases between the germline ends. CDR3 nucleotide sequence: TGTGCCAGCAGTGAGAGGGGAGGAGAAAAACTGTTTTTT. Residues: CASSERGGEKLFF.

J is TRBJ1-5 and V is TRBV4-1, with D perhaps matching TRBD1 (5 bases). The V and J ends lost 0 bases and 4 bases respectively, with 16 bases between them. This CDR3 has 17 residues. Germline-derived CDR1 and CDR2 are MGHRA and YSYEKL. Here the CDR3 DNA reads TGCGCCAGCAGCCAAGACGGGGGACGGAGAGGTAATCAGCCCCAGCATTTT. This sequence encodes CASSQDGGRRGNQPQHF.

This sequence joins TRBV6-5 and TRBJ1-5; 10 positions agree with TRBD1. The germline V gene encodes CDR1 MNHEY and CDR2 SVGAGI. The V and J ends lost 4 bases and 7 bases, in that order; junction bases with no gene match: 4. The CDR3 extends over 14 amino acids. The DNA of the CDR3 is TGTGCCAGCAGTTCCGGGACAGGGGTGCAGCCCCAGCATTTT. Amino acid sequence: CASSSGTGVQPQHF.

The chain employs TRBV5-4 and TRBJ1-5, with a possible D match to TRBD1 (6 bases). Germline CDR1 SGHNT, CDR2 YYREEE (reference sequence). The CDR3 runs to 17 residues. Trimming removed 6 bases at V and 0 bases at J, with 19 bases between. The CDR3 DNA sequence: TGTGCCAGCATCCTTAGCGACAGGATCTATAGCAATCAGCCCCAGCATTTT. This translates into CASILSDRIYSNQPQHF.

CDR3 DNA: TGTGCCATCAGTAAAACCTCCTTTACGGGGGACACAGATACGCAGTATTTT. Translating gives CAISKTSFTGDTDTQYF. The rearrangement uses TRBV10-3 and TRBJ2-3; possibly TRBD2 for D (6 bases). Germline CDR1 reads ENHRY; CDR2 reads SYGVKD. V was shortened by 5 bases and J by 2 bases, with 20 bases between the two germline ends. This CDR3 has 17 amino acids.

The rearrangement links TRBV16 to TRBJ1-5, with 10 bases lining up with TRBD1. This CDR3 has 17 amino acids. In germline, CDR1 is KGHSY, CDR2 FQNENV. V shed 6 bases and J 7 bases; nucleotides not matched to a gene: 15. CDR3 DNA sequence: TGTGCCAGCAGTCCTAGGGACAGGGGAAATTGGAGACAGCCCCAGCATTTT. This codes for CASSPRDRGNWRQPQHF.

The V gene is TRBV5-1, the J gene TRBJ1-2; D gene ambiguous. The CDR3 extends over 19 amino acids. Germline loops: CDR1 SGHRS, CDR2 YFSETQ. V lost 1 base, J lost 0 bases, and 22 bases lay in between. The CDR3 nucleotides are TGCGCCAGCAGCTTGCGGACCCCACATTGGAATGAAGCTAACTATGGCTACACCTTC. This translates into CASSLRTPHWNEANYGYTF.

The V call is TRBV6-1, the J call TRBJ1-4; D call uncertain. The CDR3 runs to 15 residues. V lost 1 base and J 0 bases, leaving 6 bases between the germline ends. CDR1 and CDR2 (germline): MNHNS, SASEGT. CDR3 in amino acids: CASSEVQATNEKLFF. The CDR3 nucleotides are TGTGCCAGCAGTGAAGTTCAGGCAACTAATGAAAAACTGTTTTTT.

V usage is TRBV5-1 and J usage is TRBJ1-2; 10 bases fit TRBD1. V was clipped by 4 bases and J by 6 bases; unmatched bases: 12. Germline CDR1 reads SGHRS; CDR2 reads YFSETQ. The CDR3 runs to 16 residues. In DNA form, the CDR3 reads TGCGCCAGCAGCCCCCCCGGGACAGGGGAATTGGATGGCTACACCTTC. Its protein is CASSPPGTGELDGYTF.

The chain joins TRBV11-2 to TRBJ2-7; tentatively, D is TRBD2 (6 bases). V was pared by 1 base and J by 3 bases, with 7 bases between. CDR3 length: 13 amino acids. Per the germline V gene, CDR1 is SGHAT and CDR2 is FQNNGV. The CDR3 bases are TGTGCCAGCAGCTTAGGGAGGGGCTACGAGCAGTACTTC. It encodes CASSLGRGYEQYF.

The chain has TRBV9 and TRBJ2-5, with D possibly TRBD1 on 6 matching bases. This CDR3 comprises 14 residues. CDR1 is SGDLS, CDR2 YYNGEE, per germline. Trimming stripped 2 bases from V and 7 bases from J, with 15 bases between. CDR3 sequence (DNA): TGTGCCAGCAGCGTCGACAGGACCGCGGGGACCCAGTACTTC. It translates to CASSVDRTAGTQYF.